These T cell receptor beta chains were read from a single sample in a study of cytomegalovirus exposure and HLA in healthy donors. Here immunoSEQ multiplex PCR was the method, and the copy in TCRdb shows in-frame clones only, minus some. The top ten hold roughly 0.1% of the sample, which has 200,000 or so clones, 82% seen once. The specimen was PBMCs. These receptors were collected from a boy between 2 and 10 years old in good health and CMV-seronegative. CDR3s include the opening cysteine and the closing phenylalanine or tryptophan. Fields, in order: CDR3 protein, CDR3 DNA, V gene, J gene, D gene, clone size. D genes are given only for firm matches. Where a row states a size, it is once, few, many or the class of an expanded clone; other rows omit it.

CSVTSGQNEKLFF,TGCAGCGTTACGAGTGGACAGAATGAAAAACTGTTTTTT,TRBV29-1,TRBJ1-4,.,.
CASRIQGAYEQYF,TGCGCCAGCAGAATTCAGGGGGCCTACGAGCAGTACTTC,TRBV5-1,TRBJ2-7,TRBD1,.
CANPRLEPSYEQYF,TGTGCCAATCCACGACTAGAACCCTCCTACGAGCAGTACTTC,TRBV6-7,TRBJ2-7,.,.
CASSLLGGAYEQYF,TGTGCCAGCAGTTTACTCGGGGGTGCCTACGAGCAGTACTTC,TRBV27,TRBJ2-7,.,.
CASSSGQYTEAFF,TGCGCCAGCAGCAGCGGACAGTACACTGAAGCTTTCTTT,TRBV5-6,TRBJ1-1,.,.
CASSHWGGRTSAEQYF,TGTGCCAGCAGCCACTGGGGGGGCCGGACTAGCGCCGAGCAGTACTTC,TRBV4-2,TRBJ2-7,TRBD2,.
CASSERNGPAQEAQHF,TGTGCCAGCAGTGAAAGGAACGGTCCAGCTCAAGAGGCCCAGCATTTT,TRBV6-1,TRBJ1-5,.,.
CASSPVAVSKNIQYF,TGTGCCAGCAGCCCAGTCGCGGTTTCCAAAAACATTCAGTACTTC,TRBV7-8,TRBJ2-4,.,.
CSAKGGTEAFF,TGCAGTGCTAAGGGGGGGACTGAAGCTTTCTTT,TRBV20-1,TRBJ1-1,.,once
CASSLAWGGSGNTIYF,TGTGCCAGCAGCTTAGCTTGGGGGGGGTCTGGAAACACCATATATTTT,TRBV7-8,TRBJ1-3,.,.
CASSVDTGGWYEQYF,TGTGCCAGCAGCGTAGACACAGGAGGGTGGTACGAGCAGTACTTC,TRBV9,TRBJ2-7,.,.
CASSLGTSGVQETQYF,TGCGCCAGCAGCTTAGGGACTAGCGGGGTACAAGAGACCCAGTACTTC,TRBV5-1,TRBJ2-5,TRBD2,.
CASSLRTGDGEQYF,TGTGCCAGCAGCCTACGGACAGGGGATGGCGAGCAGTACTTC,TRBV7-8,TRBJ2-7,TRBD1,.
CASSQDNGGSSYNEQFF,TGTGCCAGCAGCCAAGATAACGGGGGGAGCTCCTACAATGAGCAGTTCTTC,TRBV4-2,TRBJ2-1,TRBD2,.
CASSQSGTGGEQYF,TGTGCCAGCAGCCAATCCGGGACAGGGGGAGAGCAGTACTTC,TRBV16,TRBJ2-7,TRBD1,.
CASSFSQKDYEQYF,TGCGCCAGCAGTTTTTCACAGAAGGACTACGAGCAGTACTTC,TRBV10-2,TRBJ2-7,.,.
CASSLWTGGNEQFF,TGTGCCAGCAGCTTATGGACAGGGGGCAATGAGCAGTTCTTC,TRBV11-2,TRBJ2-1,TRBD1,.
CSVEVQGYDTEAFF,TGCAGCGTTGAAGTACAGGGATATGACACTGAAGCTTTCTTT,TRBV29-1,TRBJ1-1,.,once
CASSLTGGLNTGELFF,TGCGCCAGCAGCTTGACAGGGGGCTTGAACACCGGGGAGCTGTTTTTT,TRBV5-1,TRBJ2-2,TRBD1,.
CASSQGGGRGAGTDTQYF,TGCGCCAGCAGCCAAGGAGGTGGGCGGGGGGCGGGCACAGATACGCAGTATTTT,TRBV4-1,TRBJ2-3,TRBD2,once
CASSELTSGGAADTQYF,TGTGCCAGCAGTGAACTTACTAGCGGGGGGGCCGCAGATACGCAGTATTTT,TRBV6-1,TRBJ2-3,TRBD2,.
CASSYSTGGYTF,TGTGCCAGCAGTTACTCTACGGGGGGCTACACCTTC,TRBV6-5,TRBJ1-2,.,.
CASSRDGTLNTEAFF,TGTGCCAGTAGTAGGGACGGGACACTCAACACTGAAGCTTTCTTT,TRBV19,TRBJ1-1,.,.
CASSYADTQYF,TGTGCCAGCAGCTACGCCGATACGCAGTATTTC,TRBV6-5,TRBJ2-3,.,.
CASSIEVRTEAFF,TGTGCCAGTAGTATAGAGGTACGGACTGAAGCTTTCTTT,TRBV19,TRBJ1-1,.,.
CASSQQGVGNTIYF,TGCGCCAGCAGCCAACAGGGTGTGGGGAACACCATATATTTT,TRBV5-1,TRBJ1-3,.,.
CASSESWRAEAFF,TGTGCCAGCAGTGAATCTTGGAGGGCTGAAGCTTTCTTT,TRBV2,TRBJ1-1,.,once
CASSQTPSGGGNEKLFF,TGTGCCAGCAGCCAAACTCCCTCGGGGGGAGGGAATGAAAAACTGTTTTTT,TRBV4-2,TRBJ1-4,.,.